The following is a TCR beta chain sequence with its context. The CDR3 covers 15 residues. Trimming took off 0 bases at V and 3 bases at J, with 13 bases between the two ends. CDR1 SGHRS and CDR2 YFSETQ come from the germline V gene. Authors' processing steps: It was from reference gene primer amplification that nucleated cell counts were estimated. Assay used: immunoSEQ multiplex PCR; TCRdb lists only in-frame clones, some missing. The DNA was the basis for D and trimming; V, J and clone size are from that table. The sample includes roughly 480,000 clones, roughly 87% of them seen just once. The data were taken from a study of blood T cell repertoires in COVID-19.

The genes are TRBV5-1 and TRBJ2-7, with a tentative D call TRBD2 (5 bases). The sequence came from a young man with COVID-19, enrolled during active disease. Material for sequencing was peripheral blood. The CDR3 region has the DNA TGCGCCAGCAGCTTGGACCTGGGAGCGAACTACGAGCAGTACTTC. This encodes CASSLDLGANYEQYF.